This T cell receptor (beta chain) was sequenced during a study of T-cell reconstitution after alpha-beta-depleted transplantation in children. General study points: There were some patients whose high TCRbeta diversity at day 60 came from surviving recipient T cells and thymic progenitors. There were reportedly several hundred expanded graft clones from which alpha-beta T cells came about two months after transplant.

As regards this clonotype: The antigen remains undetermined.

Germline CDR1 reads SGDLS; CDR2 reads YYNGEE. CDR3 length: 13 amino acids. V lost 0 bases, J lost 0 bases, and 4 bases lay in between. Unique molecular identifiers were built into the TCRbeta library. From the PCR reads, TCRdb called clonotypes with MiXCR, one entry per CDR3 protein. Among around 450,000 distinct CDR3 sequences, roughly 15% were seen once, and the ten largest hold roughly 27%. V and J are TRBV9 and TRBJ2-7; the D is unclear. The clonotype was recovered from a boy under two years old who had a stem cell transplant for Wiskott-Aldrich syndrome, so the T cells may come from the graft donor. The specimen comprised PBMCs, mostly from graft donor cells, sampled 360 days after TCRalphabeta/CD19-depleted stem cell transplant. Here the CDR3 reads CASSVGASYEQYF. The CDR3 nucleotides are TGTGCCAGCAGCGTAGGGGCCTCCTACGAGCAGTACTTC.